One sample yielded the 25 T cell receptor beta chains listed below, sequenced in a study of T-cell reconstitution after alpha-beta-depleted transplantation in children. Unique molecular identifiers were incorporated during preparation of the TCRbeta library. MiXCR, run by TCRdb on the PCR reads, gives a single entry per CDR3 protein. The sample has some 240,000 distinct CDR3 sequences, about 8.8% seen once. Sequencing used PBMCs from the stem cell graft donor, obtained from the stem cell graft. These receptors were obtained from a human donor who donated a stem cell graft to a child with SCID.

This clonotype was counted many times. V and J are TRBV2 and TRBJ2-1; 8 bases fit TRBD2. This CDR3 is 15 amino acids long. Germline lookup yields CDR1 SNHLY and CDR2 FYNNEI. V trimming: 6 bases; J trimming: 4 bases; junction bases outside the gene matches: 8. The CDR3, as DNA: TGTGCCAGCAGGACTGAGCGGGGGCCATACAATGAGCAGTTCTTC. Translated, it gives CASRTERGPYNEQFF.

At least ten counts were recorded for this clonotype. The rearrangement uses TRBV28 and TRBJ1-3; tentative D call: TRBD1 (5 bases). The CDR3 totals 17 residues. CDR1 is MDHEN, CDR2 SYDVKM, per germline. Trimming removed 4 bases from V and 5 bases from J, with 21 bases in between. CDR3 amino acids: CASSSLSVRDGRNTIYF. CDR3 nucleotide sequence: TGTGCCAGCAGTTCACTCTCCGTCCGGGACGGGAGAAACACCATATATTTT.

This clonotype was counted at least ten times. This CDR3 reads CASSVGPSPETQYF. The CDR3 nucleotides are TGTGCCAGCAGCGTCGGACCATCCCCAGAGACCCAGTACTTC. The genes are TRBV9 and TRBJ2-5; D uncertain. The length of the CDR3 is 14 residues. V gave up 2 bases and J gave up 4 bases, with 12 bases separating them. Germline-derived CDR1 and CDR2 are SGDLS and YYNGEE. Full variable domain (remainder filled in from reference TRBV9 and TRBJ2-5): DSGVTQTPKHLITATGQRVTLRCSPRSGDLSVYWYQQSLDQGLQFLIQYYNGEERAKGNILERFSAQQFPDLHSELNLSSLELGDSALYFCASSVGPSPETQYFGPGTRLLVL.

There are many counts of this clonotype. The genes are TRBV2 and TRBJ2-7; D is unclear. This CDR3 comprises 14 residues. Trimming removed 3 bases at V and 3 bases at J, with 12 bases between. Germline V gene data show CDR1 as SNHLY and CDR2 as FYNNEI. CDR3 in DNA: TGTGCCAGCAGTGATTATGGGCCCGACTACGAGCAGTACTTC. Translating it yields CASSDYGPDYEQYF.

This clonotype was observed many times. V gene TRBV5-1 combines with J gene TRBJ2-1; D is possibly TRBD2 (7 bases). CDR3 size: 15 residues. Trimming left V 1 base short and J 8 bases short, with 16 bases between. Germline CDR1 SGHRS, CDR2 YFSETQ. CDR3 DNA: TGCGCCAGCAGCTTGTGGTTTCGGGGGGCCGATGAGCAGTTCTTC. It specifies CASSLWFRGADEQFF.

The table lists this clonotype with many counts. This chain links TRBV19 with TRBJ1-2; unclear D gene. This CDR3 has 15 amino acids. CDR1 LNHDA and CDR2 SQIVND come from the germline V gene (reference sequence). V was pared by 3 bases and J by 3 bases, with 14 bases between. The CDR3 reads CASSMKLDGYYGYTF. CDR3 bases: TGTGCCAGTAGTATGAAACTGGACGGATACTATGGCTACACCTTC.

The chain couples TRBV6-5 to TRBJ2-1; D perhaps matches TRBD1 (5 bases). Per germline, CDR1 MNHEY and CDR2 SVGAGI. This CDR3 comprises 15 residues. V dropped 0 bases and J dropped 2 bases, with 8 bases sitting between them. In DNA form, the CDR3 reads TGTGCCAGCAGTTACTCCTGGGGCACCTACAATGAGCAGTTCTTC. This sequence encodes CASSYSWGTYNEQFF.

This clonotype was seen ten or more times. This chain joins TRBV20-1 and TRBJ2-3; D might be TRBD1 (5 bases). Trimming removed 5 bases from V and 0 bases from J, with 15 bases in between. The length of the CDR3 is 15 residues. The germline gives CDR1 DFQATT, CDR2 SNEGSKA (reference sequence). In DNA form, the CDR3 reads TGCAGTGCTGTGGAGCCCCCAGGGAGCACAGATACGCAGTATTTT. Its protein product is CSAVEPPGSTDTQYF.

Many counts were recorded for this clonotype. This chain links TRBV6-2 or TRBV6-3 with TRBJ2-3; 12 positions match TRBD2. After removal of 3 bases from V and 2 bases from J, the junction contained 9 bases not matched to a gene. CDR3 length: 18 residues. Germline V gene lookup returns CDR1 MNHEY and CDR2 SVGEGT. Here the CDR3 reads CASSYRGLAGPPTDTQYF. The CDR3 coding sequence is TGTGCCAGCAGTTATCGGGGACTAGCGGGTCCCCCCACAGATACGCAGTATTTT.

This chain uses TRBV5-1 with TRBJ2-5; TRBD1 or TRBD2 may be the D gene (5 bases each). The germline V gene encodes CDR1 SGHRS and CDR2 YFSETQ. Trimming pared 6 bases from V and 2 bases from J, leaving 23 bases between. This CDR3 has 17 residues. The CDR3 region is CASTLYGGKGYQETQYF. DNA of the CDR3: TGCGCCAGCACCCTATATGGGGGTAAGGGTTATCAAGAGACCCAGTACTTC.

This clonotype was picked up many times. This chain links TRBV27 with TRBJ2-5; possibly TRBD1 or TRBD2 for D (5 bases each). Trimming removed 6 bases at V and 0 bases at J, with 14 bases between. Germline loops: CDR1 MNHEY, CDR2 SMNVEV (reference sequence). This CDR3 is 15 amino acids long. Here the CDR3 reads CASRPGRMYQETQYF. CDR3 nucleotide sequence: TGTGCCAGCAGACCGGGACGGATGTACCAAGAGACCCAGTACTTC.

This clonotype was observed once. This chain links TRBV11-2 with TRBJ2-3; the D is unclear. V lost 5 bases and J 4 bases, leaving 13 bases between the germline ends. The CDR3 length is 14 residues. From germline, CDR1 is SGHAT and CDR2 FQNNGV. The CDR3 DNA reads TGTGCCAGCAGCAAACCGTCGACTCCAGATACGCAGTATTTT. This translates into CASSKPSTPDTQYF.

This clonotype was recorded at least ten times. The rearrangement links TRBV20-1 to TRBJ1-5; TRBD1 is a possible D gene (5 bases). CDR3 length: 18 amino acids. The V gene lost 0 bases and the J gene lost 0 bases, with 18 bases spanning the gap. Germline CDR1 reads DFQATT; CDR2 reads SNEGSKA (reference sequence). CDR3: CSARDGGAVGYSNQPQHF. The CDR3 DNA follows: TGCAGTGCTAGAGATGGGGGTGCCGTGGGGTATAGCAATCAGCCCCAGCATTTT.

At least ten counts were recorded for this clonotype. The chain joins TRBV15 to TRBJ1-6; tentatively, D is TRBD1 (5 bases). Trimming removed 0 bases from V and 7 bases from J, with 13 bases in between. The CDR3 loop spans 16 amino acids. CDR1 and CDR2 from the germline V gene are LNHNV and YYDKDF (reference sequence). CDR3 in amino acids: CATSRDPAGRNSPLHF. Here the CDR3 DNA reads TGTGCCACCAGCAGAGATCCGGCAGGGCGGAATTCACCCCTCCACTTT.

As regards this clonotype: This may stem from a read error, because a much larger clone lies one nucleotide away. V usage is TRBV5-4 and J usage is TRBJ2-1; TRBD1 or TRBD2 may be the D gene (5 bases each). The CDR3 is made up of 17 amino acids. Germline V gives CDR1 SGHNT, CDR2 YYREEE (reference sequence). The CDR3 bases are TGTGCCAGCAGCCTCCTGGAAGGGACCCTCGGCAATAAAGAGCAGCTCTTC. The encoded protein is CASSLLEGTLGNKEQLF.

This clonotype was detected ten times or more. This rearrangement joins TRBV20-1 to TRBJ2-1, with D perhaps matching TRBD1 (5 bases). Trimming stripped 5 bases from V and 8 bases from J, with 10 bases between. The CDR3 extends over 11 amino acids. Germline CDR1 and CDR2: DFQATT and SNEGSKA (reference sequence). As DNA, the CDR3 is TGCAGTGCTGGGGCTCCGGATGAGCAGTTCTTC. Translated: CSAGAPDEQFF.

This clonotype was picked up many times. CDR3: CASSPTQGMSGNTIYF. For the CDR3, the DNA is TGTGCCAGCTCACCTACCCAGGGAATGTCTGGAAACACCATATATTTT. The chain carries TRBV18 and TRBJ1-3; D might be TRBD1 (5 bases). V shed 3 bases and J shed 1 base, with 13 bases lying between them. There are 16 residues in the CDR3. Germline V gene sequence: CDR1 KGHSH, CDR2 LQKENI.

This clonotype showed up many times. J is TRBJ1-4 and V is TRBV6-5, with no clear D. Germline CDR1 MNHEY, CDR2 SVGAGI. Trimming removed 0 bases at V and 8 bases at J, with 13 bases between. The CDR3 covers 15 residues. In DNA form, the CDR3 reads TGTGCCAGCAGTTACTCGAAAGCGGTAGGGGAAAAACTGTTTTTT. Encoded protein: CASSYSKAVGEKLFF.

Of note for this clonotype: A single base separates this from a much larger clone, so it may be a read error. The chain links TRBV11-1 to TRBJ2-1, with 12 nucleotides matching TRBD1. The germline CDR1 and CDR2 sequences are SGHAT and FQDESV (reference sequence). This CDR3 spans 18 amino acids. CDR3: CACSSGTGGKNTYNEQFF. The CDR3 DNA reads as TGTGCCTGCAGCTCTGGGACAGGGGGCAAAAATACCTACAATGAGCAGTTCTTC.

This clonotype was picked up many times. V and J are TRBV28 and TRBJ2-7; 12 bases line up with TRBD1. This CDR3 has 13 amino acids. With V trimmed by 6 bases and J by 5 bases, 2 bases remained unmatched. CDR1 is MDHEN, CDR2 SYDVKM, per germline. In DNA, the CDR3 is TGTGCCAGCAGCTGGGACAGGGGGCACGAGCAGTACTTC. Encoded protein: CASSWDRGHEQYF.

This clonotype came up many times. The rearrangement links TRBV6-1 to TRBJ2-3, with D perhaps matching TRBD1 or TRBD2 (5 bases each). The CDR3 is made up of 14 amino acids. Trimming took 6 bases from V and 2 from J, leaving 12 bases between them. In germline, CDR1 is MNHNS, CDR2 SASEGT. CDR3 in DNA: TGTGCCAGCAGCTTGGGGGTCCCCACAGATACGCAGTATTTT. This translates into CASSLGVPTDTQYF.

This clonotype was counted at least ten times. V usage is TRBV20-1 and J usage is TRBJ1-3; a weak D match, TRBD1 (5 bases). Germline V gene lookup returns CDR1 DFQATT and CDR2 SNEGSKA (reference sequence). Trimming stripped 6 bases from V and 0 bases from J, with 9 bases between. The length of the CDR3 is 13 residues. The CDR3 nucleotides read TGCAGTGCCGGGGGGGGCTCTGGAAACACCATATATTTT. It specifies CSAGGGSGNTIYF.

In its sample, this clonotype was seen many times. The CDR3: CASSAEGDQPQHF. The CDR3 nucleotides read TGCGCCAGCAGCGCCGAGGGGGATCAGCCCCAGCATTTT. The chain has TRBV5-1 and TRBJ1-5; a possible D gene is TRBD1 (6 bases). The V gene's germline CDR1 is SGHRS and CDR2 YFSETQ. Trimming stripped 4 bases from V and 5 bases from J, with 10 bases between. This CDR3 contains 13 residues.

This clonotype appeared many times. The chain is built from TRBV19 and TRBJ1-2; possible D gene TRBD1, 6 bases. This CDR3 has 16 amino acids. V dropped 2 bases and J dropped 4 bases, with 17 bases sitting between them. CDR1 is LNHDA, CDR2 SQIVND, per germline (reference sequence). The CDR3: CASSISGQQTAYGYTF. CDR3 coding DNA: TGTGCCAGTAGTATAAGCGGACAGCAGACCGCCTATGGCTACACCTTC. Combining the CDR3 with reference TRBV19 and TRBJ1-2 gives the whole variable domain DGGITQSPKYLFRKEGQNVTLSCEQNLNHDAMYWYRQDPGQGLRLIYYSQIVNDFQKGDIAEGYSVSREKKESFPLTVTSAQKNPTAFYLCASSISGQQTAYGYTFGSGTRLTVV.

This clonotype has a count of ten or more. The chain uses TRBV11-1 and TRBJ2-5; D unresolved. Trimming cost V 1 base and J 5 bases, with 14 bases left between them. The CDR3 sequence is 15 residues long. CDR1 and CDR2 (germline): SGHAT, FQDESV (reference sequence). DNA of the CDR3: TGTGCCAGCAGCTTAGATGGGCTGGGTCGCGAGACCCAGTACTTC. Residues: CASSLDGLGRETQYF.